This TCR beta chain emerged from a study of T cell responses to AZD1222 COVID-19 vaccine. General study results and limits: Among those given AZD1222, only six were seropositive at baseline. There were mostly white British donors and more females than males, and clonal diversity was possibly underestimated. Among spike-specific TCRs, nearly half reportedly target unmutated variant regions.

Germline CDR1 is SGHNT and CDR2 is YENEEA. Deletions cut 4 bases from V and 4 bases from J, with 13 bases between. The CDR3 consists of 14 residues. Pooled together were second doses at about 4 or about 12 weeks. Some clones are missing from TCRdb's copy, which holds only in-frame ones; the method was immunoSEQ multiplex PCR. There are roughly 150,000 clones in the sample; roughly 90% occur only once, and 1% to 1.5% lies in the top ten. Comments on this clone: Its antigen is currently unknown.

This specimen consisted of peripheral blood, obtained 28 days after the second AZD1222 dose. The rearrangement links TRBV11-3 to TRBJ2-5, with D perhaps TRBD1 or TRBD2 (6 bases each). This TCR came from an adult who received the AZD1222 COVID-19 vaccine. CDR3 DNA: TGTGCCAGCAGCTCAAACAGGGAGGCAGAGACCCAGTACTTC. This sequence encodes CASSSNREAETQYF.